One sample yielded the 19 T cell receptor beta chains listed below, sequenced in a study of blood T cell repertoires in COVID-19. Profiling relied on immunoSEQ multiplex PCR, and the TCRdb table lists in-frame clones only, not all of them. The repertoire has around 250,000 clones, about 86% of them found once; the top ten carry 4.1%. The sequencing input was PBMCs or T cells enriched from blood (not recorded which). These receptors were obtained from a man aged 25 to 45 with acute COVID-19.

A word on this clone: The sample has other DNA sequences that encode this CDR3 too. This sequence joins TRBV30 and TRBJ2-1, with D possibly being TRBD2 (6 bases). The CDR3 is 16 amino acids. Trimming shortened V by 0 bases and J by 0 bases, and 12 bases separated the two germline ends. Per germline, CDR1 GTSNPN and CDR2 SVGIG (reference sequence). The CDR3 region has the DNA TGTGCCTGGAGTGTACTGGGACTGAGCTCCTACAATGAGCAGTTCTTC. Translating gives CAWSVLGLSSYNEQFF.

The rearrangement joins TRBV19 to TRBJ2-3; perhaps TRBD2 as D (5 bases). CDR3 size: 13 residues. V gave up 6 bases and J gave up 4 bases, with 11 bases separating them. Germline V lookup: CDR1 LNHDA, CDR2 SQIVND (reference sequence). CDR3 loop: CASSATRPDTQYF. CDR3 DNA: TGTGCCAGTAGCGCTACTAGGCCAGATACGCAGTATTTT.

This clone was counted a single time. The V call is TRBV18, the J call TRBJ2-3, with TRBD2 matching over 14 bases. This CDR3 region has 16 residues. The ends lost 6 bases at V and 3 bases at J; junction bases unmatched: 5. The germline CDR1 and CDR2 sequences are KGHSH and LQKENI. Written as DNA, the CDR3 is TGTGCCAGCTCGGCTCGGACTAGCGGGGGGACAGATACGCAGTATTTT. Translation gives CASSARTSGGTDTQYF.

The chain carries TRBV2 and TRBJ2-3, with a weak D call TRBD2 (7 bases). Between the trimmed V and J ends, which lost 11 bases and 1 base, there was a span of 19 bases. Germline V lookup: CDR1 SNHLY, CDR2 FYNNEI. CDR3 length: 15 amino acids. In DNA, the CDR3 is TGTGCCGCTCGCAAGTGGGGGGGCGGCACAGATACGCAGTATTTT. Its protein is CAARKWGGGTDTQYF.

The CDR3 loop is CASSPTGTANTGELFF. CDR3 bases: TGTGCCAGCAGCCCGACCGGGACAGCGAACACCGGGGAGCTGTTTTTT. The chain recombines TRBV11-1 with TRBJ2-2; TRBD1 aligns across 7 bases. The CDR3 consists of 16 residues. Germline values: CDR1 SGHAT, CDR2 FQDESV (reference sequence). J lost 0 bases, V lost 5 bases, and 6 bases had no gene match.

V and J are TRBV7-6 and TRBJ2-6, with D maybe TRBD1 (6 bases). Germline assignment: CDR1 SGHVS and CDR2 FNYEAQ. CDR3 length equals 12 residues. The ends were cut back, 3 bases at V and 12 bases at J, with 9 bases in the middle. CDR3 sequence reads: CASSLGAPVLTF. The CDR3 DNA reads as TGTGCCAGCAGCTTGGGGGCGCCCGTCCTGACTTTC.

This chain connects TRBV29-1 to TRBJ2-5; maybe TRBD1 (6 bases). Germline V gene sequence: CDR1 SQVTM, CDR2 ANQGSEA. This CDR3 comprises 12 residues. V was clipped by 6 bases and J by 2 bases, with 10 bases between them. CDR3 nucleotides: TGCAGCGTAGCCCAGGGGCAAGAGACCCAGTACTTC. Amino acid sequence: CSVAQGQETQYF.

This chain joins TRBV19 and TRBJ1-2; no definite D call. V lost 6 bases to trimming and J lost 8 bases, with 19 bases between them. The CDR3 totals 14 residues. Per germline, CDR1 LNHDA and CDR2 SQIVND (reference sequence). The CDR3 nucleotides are TGTGCCAGTAGCACCCCGGGAGGGATACCCGGCTACACCTTC. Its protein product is CASSTPGGIPGYTF.

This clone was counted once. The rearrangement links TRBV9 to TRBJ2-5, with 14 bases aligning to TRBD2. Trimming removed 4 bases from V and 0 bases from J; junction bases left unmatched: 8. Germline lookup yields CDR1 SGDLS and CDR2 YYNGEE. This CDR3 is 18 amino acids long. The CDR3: CASSRGLAGDSYQETQYF. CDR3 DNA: TGTGCCAGCAGCCGGGGACTAGCGGGGGACTCGTACCAAGAGACCCAGTACTTC.

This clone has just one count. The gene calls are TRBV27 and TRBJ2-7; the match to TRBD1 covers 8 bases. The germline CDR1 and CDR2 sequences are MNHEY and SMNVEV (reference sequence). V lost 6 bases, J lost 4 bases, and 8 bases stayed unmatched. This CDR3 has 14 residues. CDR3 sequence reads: CASRAGQGFYEQYV. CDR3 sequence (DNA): TGTGCCAGCAGGGCTGGACAGGGCTTTTACGAGCAGTACGTC.

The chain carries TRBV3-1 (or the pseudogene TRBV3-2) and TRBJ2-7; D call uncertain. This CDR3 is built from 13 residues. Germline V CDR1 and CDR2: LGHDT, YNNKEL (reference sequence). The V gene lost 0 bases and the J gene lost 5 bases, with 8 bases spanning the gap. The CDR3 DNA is TGTGCCAGCAGCCAAGATCGGCTAGACGAGCAGTACGTC. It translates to CASSQDRLDEQYV.

The CDR3 region is CASSPQVVGGTGELFF. The CDR3 DNA follows: TGTGCCAGCTCACCACAAGTTGTAGGGGGCACCGGGGAGCTGTTTTTT. The chain combines TRBV18 with TRBJ2-2, with D possibly being TRBD1 (6 bases). The CDR3 runs 16 residues. Germline CDR1 reads KGHSH; CDR2 reads LQKENI. With 1 base removed from V and 4 bases from J, the gap between germline ends came to 13 bases.

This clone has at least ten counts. DNA for the CDR3: TGTGCCAGCAGTGAGGCCATCGGGTATGGCTACACCTTC. Its translation is CASSEAIGYGYTF. This chain joins TRBV2 and TRBJ1-2; D is unresolved. The V end lost 3 bases, the J end lost 5 bases, and 10 bases lay between the germline ends. The CDR3 spans 13 residues. Germline values: CDR1 SNHLY, CDR2 FYNNEI.

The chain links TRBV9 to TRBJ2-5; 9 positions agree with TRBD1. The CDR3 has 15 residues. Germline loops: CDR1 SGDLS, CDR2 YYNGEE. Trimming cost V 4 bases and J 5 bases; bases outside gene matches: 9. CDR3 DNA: TGTGCCAGCAGCTCTGCCGGACAGGGGTATGAGACCCAGTACTTC. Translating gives CASSSAGQGYETQYF.

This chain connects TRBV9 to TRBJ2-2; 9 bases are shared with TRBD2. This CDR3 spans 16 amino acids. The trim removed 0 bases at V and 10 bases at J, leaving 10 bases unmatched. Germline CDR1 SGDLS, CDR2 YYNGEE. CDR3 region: CASSVGGSGRWEELFF. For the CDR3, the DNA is TGTGCCAGCAGCGTAGGAGGTAGCGGGAGATGGGAGGAGCTGTTTTTT. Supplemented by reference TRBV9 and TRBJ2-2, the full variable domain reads DSGVTQTPKHLITATGQRVTLRCSPRSGDLSVYWYQQSLDQGLQFLIQYYNGEERAKGNILERFSAQQFPDLHSELNLSSLELGDSALYFCASSVGGSGRWEELFFGEGSRLTVL.

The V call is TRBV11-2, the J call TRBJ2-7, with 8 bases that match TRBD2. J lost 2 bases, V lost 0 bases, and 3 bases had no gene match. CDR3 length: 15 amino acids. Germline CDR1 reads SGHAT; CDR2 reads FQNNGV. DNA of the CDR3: TGTGCCAGCAGCTTAGATACTAGCGGAGCCTACGAGCAGTACGTC. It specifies CASSLDTSGAYEQYV.

The CDR3 sequence: CSVDGAYNEQFF. DNA for the CDR3: TGCAGCGTAGACGGGGCCTACAATGAGCAGTTCTTC. The chain recombines TRBV29-1 with TRBJ2-1; D perhaps matches TRBD2 (5 bases). Looked up from germline, CDR1 is SQVTM and CDR2 is ANQGSEA. The CDR3 spans 12 residues. The ends were cut back, 6 bases at V and 2 bases at J, with 8 bases in the middle.

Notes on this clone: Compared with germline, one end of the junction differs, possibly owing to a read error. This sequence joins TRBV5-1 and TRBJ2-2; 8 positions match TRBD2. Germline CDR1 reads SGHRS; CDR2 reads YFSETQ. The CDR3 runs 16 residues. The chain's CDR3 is CASSLLTSGNTGELFF. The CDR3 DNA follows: TGTGCCAGCAGCTTATTAACTAGCGGGAACACCGGGGAGCTGTTTTTT.

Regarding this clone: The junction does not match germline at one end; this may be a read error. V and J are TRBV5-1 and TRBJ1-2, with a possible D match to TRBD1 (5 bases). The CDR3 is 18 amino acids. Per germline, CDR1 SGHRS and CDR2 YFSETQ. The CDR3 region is CASSLRGPQETSWNGYTF. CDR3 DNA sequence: TGTGCCAGCAGCTTGAGGGGTCCACAGGAAACCTCTTGGAATGGCTACACCTTC.